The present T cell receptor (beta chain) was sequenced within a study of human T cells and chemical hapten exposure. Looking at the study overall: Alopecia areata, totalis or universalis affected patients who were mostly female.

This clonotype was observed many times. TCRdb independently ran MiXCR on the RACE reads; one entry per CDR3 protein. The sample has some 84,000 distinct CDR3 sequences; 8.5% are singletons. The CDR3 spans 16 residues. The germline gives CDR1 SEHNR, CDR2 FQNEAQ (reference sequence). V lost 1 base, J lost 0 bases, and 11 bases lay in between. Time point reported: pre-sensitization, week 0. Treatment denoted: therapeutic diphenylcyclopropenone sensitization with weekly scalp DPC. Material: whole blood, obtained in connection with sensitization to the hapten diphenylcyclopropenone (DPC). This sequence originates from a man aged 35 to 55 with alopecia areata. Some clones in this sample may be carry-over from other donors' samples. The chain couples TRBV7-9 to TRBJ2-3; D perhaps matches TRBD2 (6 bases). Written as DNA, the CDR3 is TGTGCCAGCAGCTTAGGGGACTGGAGTAGCACAGATACGCAGTATTTT. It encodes CASSLGDWSSTDTQYF.